The 2 T cell receptor beta chains below come from one sample, sequenced in a study of CD8+CD57+ T cells in acquired aplastic anemia. In patients chosen for sequencing, flow cytometry had shown CD8+CD57+ cell expansion. Profiling that covered TCR beta VDJ and CDR3 relied on genomic DNA as its template. TCRdb ran MiXCR on the reads and lists one entry per CDR3 protein. The sample carries some 140,000 distinct CDR3 sequences, roughly 49% recorded once. The specimen was sorted CD4+, CD8+, or CD8+CD57+ T cells (not recorded which) from PBMCs. Receptors originate from a human donor with aplastic anemia.

This clonotype has ten or more counts. This rearrangement joins TRBV20-1 to TRBJ2-7; no reliable D call. Germline CDR1 DFQATT, CDR2 SNEGSKA (reference sequence). V lost 1 base and J 2 bases, leaving 9 bases between the germline ends. The CDR3 consists of 13 residues. CDR3 coding DNA: TGCAGTGCTAGAGGGCAGGTGACCTACGAGCAGTACTTC. Translating gives CSARGQVTYEQYF.

On this clonotype itself: The germline gene is not matched at one end of the junction; a read error may be the cause. This chain connects TRBV19 to TRBJ1-3, with 7 bases aligning to TRBD1. The germline CDR1 and CDR2 sequences are LNHDA and SQIVND (reference sequence). There are 13 residues in the CDR3. The CDR3 nucleotides are TGTGCCAGTAGGACGACAGGGCAAAACACCATGTATTTT. This sequence encodes CASRTTGQNTMYF.